The T cell receptor (beta chain) under discussion was sequenced for a study of graft-versus-host responses after intestinal transplantation. Across the study: Each recipient received anti-thymocyte globulin induction, then tacrolimus and steroids for about three years.

General study findings and limits: Across patients carrying graft-donor T cell macrochimerism, allografts held high graft-versus-host to host-versus-graft clonal ratios.

Only in-frame clones appear in the TCRdb table, and some are missing; sequencing was by immunoSEQ multiplex PCR. The sample consists of 13,000 to 15,000 clones, over 85% of them appearing once. This CDR3 spans 21 amino acids. The ends were cut back, 1 base at V and 2 bases at J, with 28 bases in the middle. Germline V lookup: CDR1 SGHTA, CDR2 FQGTGA. To note about this clone: Its antigen is unknown.

This receptor was identified in a human patient who received an intestinal transplant, so some T cells may come from the graft donor. Material: PBMCs, obtained 9 days after transplant. The gene calls are TRBV7-3 and TRBJ2-3; the D gene is possibly TRBD1 (6 bases). CDR3 region: CASSLILFRGVCSAYTDTQYF. In DNA, the CDR3 is TGTGCCAGCAGCTTAATACTTTTCAGGGGAGTTTGTTCCGCGTACACAGATACGCAGTATTTT.